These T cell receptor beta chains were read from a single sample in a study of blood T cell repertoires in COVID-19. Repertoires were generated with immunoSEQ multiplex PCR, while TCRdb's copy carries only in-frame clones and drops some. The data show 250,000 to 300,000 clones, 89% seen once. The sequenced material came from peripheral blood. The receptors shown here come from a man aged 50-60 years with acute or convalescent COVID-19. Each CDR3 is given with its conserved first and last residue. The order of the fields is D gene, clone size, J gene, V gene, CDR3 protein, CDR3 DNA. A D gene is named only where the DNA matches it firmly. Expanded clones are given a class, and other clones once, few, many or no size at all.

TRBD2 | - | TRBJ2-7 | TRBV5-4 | CASSPGTSGGTYEQYF | TGTGCCAGCAGCCCTGGGACTAGCGGGGGTACCTACGAGCAGTACTTC
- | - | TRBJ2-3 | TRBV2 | CASSYRDTSTDTQYF | TGTGCCAGCAGTTACCGGGACACAAGCACAGATACGCAGTATTTT
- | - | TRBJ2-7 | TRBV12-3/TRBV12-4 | CASSSSYEQYF | TGTGCCAGCAGCTCTAGCTACGAGCAGTACTTC
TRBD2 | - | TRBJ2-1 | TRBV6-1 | CASSEAMTSGGLSNNEQFF | TGTGCCAGCAGTGAGGCCATGACTAGCGGGGGGCTTAGTAACAATGAGCAGTTCTTC
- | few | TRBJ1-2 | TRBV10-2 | CASSNRDGYTF | TGCGCCAGCAGCAACAGGGATGGCTACACCTTC
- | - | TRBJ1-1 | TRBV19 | CATKRGGGASEGTEAFF | TGTGCCACTAAGAGGGGCGGGGGGGCGAGTGAAGGCACTGAAGCTTTCTTT
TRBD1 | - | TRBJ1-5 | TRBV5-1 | CASSPGDRGINQPQHF | TGCGCCAGCAGCCCGGGGGACAGGGGAATCAATCAGCCCCAGCATTTT
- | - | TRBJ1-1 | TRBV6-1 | CASSESTLTEAFF | TGTGCCAGCAGTGAAAGCACCCTCACTGAAGCTTTCTTT
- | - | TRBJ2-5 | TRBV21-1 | CASSAPGQLLGETQYF | TGTGCCAGCAGCGCCCCGGGACAGCTCTTGGGGGAGACCCAGTACTTC
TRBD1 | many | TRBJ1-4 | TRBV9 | CASSDGTVNEKLFF | TGTGCCAGCAGCGATGGGACAGTTAATGAAAAACTGTTTTTT
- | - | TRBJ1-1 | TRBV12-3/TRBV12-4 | CATTREIGTEAFF | TGTGCCACCACACGGGAAATCGGGACTGAAGCTTTCTTT
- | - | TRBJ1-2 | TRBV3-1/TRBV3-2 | CASSQSGHNYGYTF | TGTGCCAGCAGCCAGTCTGGGCATAACTATGGCTACACCTTC
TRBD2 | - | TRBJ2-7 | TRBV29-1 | CSTRTSGSSYEQYF | TGCAGCACCCGGACTAGCGGCAGCTCCTACGAGCAGTACTTC
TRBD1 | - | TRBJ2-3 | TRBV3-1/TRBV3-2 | CASSIRGPSTDTQYF | TGTGCCAGCAGTATCAGGGGGCCTAGCACAGATACGCAGTATTTT
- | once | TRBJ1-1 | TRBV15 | CATSRAPMSTSMNTEAFF | TGTGCCACCAGCAGAGCCCCCATGAGCACGTCTATGAACACTGAAGCTTTCTTT
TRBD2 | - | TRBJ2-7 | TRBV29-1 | CSVEALELAGYEQYF | TGCAGCGTTGAGGCATTGGAGCTAGCGGGCTACGAGCAGTACTTC
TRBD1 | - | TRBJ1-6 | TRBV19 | CASNSGTGSNSPLHF | TGTGCCAGTAACTCGGGGACAGGGAGTAATTCACCCCTCCACTTT
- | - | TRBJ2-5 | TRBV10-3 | CAISAQSQETQYF | TGTGCCATCAGTGCACAGTCACAAGAGACCCAGTACTTC
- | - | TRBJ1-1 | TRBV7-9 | CASSPRGGQGPEAFF | TGTGCCAGCAGCCCTCGGGGGGGGCAGGGCCCTGAAGCTTTCTTT
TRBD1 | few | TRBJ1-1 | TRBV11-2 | CASSPWTGVNTEAFF | TGTGCCAGCAGCCCATGGACAGGGGTGAACACTGAAGCTTTCTTT
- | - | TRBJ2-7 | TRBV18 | CASSPVTSGQEQYF | TGTGCCAGCTCACCTGTTACCAGCGGGCAGGAGCAGTACTTC
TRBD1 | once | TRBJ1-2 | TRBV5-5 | CASSSRQGSIQYGYTF | TGTGCCAGCAGCTCTCGACAGGGTTCGATACAGTATGGCTACACCTTC
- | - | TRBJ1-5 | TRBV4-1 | CASSQGFGGVNQPQHF | TGCGCCAGCAGCCAGGGATTCGGGGGGGTTAATCAGCCCCAGCATTTT
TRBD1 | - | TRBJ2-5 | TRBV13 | CASSSFLPTGRETQYF | TGTGCCAGCAGCTCCTTCCTCCCGACAGGGCGAGAGACCCAGTACTTC
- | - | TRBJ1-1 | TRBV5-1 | CASSLATGYGGGTEAFF | TGCGCCAGCAGCTTGGCCACCGGTTATGGTGGAGGAACTGAAGCTTTCTTT
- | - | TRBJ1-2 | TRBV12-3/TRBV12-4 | CASIGTRGYGYTF | TGTGCCAGCATCGGGACCAGGGGATATGGCTACACCTTC
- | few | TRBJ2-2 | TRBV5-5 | CASSSYYTPNTGELFF | TGTGCCAGCAGCTCCTACTACACCCCAAACACCGGGGAGCTGTTTTTT
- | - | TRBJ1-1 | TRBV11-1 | CASSWQEDTEAFF | TGTGCCAGCAGCTGGCAGGAGGACACTGAAGCTTTCTTT
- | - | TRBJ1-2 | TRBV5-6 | CASSFDFYGYTF | TGTGCCAGCAGCTTCGACTTCTATGGCTACACCTTC
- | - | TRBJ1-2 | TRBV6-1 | CASSEMVGSPGGYTF | TGTGCCAGCAGTGAAATGGTGGGCTCCCCAGGAGGCTACACCTTC
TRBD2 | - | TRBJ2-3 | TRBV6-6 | CASSSRLADDLNTQYF | TGTGCCAGCAGTTCCCGCCTAGCGGATGACCTAAATACGCAGTATTTT
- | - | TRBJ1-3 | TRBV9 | CASSVVRSRNTIYF | TGTGCCAGCAGCGTAGTACGGAGTCGAAACACCATATATTTT
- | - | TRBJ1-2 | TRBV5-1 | CASSLPDSYGYTF | TGCGCCAGCAGCTTGCCTGACAGCTATGGCTACACCTTC
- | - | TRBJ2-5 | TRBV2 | CASNFYRDETQYF | TGTGCCAGCAATTTTTACAGGGATGAGACCCAGTACTTC
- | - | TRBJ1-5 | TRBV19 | CASSMGGLYSNQPQHF | TGTGCCAGTAGTATGGGGGGATTATATAGCAATCAGCCCCAGCATTTT
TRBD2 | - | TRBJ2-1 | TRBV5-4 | CASSSASGYNEQFF | TGTGCCAGCAGCTCGGCTAGCGGCTACAATGAGCAGTTCTTC